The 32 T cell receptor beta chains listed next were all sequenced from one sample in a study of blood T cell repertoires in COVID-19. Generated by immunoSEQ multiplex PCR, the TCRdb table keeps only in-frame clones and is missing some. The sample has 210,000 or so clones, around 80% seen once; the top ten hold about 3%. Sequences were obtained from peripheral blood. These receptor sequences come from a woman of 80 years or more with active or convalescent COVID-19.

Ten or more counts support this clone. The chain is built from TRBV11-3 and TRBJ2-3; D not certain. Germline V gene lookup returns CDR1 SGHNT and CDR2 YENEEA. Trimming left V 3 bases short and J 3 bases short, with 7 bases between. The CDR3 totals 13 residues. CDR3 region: CASSFSVTDTQYF. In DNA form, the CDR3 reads TGTGCCAGCAGCTTTTCTGTTACAGATACGCAGTATTTT.

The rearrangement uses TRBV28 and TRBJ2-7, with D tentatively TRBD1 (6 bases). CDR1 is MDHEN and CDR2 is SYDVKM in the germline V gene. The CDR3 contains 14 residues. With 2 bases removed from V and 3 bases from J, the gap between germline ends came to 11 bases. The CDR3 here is CASSLTGTNYEQYF. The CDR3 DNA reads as TGTGCCAGCAGTTTAACAGGGACGAACTACGAGCAGTACTTC.

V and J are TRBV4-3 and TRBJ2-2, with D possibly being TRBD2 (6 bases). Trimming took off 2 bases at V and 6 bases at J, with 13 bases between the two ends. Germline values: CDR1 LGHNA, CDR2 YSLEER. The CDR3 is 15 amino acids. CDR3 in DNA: TGCGCCAGCAGCCAATTGGGGGGAGGCCCCGGGGAGCTGTTTTTT. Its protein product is CASSQLGGGPGELFF.

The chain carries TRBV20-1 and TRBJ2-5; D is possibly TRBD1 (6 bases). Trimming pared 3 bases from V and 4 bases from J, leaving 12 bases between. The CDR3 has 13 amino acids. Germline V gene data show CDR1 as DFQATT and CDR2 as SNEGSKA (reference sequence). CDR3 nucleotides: TGCAGTGCTAGTGGGGGCCCGGCAGAGACCCAGTACTTC. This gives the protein CSASGGPAETQYF.

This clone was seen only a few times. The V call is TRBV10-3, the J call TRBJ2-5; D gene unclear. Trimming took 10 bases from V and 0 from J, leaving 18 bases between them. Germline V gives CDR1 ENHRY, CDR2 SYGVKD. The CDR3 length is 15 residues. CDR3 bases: TGTGCCACATCTCGCGGCGGCCCAGACCAAGAGACCCAGTACTTC. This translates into CATSRGGPDQETQYF.

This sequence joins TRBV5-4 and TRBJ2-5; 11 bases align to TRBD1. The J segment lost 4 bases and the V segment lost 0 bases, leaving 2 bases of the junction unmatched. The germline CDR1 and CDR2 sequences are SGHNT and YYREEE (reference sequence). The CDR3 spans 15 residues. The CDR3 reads CASSLGGTGGETQYF. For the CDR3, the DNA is TGTGCCAGCAGCTTGGGGGGGACAGGGGGAGAGACCCAGTACTTC.

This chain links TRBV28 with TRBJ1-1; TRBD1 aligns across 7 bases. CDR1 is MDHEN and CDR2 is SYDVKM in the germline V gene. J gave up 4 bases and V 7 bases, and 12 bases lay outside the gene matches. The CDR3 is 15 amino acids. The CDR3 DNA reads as TGTGCCAGCAAGCAAGGGGGCGGGTGGGGCACTGAAGCTTTCTTT. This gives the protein CASKQGGGWGTEAFF.

CDR3 in DNA: TGCGCCAGCAGCTTTGACCCGGCGGGGACAGATACGCAGTATTTT. It specifies CASSFDPAGTDTQYF. The V gene is TRBV5-1, the J gene TRBJ2-3, with D possibly being TRBD2 (6 bases). The V end lost 2 bases, the J end lost 3 bases, and 13 bases lay between the germline ends. The germline V gene encodes CDR1 SGHRS and CDR2 YFSETQ. This CDR3 region has 15 residues.

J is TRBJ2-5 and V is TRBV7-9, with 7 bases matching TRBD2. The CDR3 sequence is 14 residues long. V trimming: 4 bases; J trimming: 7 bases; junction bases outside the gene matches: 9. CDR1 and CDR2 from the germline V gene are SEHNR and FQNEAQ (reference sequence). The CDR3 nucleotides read TGTGCCAGCAGCTGGACTAGTGGGGTTGGGACCCAGTACTTC. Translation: CASSWTSGVGTQYF.

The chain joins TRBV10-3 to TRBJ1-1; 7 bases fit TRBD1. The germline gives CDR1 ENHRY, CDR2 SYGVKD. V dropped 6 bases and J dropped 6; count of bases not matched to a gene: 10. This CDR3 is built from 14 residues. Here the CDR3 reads CAISQDGTVAEAFF. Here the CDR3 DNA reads TGTGCCATCAGCCAAGACGGGACAGTCGCTGAAGCTTTCTTT.

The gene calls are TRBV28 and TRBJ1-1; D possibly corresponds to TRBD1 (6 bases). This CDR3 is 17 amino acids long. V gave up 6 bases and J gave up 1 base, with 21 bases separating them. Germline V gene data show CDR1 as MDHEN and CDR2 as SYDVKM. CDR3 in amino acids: CASSRPKQGITNTEAFF. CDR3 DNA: TGTGCCAGCAGCCGCCCTAAACAGGGAATCACGAACACTGAAGCTTTCTTT.

Written as DNA, the CDR3 is TGCGCCAGCAGCTCCGATAACGGGGGAAACTATGGCTACACCTTC. It codes for CASSSDNGGNYGYTF. V gene TRBV5-1 combines with J gene TRBJ1-2; D possibly corresponds to TRBD1 (5 bases). The CDR3 extends over 15 amino acids. The germline gives CDR1 SGHRS, CDR2 YFSETQ. V shed 3 bases and J shed 2 bases, with 14 bases lying between them.

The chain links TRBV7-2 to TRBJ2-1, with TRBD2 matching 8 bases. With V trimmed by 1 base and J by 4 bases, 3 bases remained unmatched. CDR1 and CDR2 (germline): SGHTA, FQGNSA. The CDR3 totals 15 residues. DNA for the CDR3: TGTGCCAGCAGCTTAGATGCTAGCGGGTACAATGAGCAGTTCTTC. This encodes CASSLDASGYNEQFF. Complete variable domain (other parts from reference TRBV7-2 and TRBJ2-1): GAGVSQSPSNKVTEKGKDVELRCDPISGHTALYWYRQSLGQGLEFLIYFQGNSAPDKSGLPSDRFSAERTGGSVSTLTIQRTQQEDSAVYLCASSLDASGYNEQFFGPGTRLTVL.

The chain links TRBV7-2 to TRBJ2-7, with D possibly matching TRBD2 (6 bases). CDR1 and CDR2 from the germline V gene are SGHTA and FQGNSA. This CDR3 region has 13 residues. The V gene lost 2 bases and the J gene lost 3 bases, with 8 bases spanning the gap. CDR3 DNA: TGTGCCAGCAGCTTAAACGGGGGCTACGAGCAGTACTTC. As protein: CASSLNGGYEQYF.

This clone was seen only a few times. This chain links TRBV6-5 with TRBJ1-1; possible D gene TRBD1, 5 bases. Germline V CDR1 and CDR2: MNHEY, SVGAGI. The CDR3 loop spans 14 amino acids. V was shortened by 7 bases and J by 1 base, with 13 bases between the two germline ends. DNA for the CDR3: TGTGCCAGCACCCCAAGACAGCCGAACACTGAAGCTTTCTTT. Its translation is CASTPRQPNTEAFF.

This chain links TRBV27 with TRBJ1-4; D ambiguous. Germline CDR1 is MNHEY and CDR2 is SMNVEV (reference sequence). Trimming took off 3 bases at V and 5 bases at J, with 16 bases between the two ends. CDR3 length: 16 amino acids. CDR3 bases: TGTGCCAGCAGTTTTGTTCACGGCTCAGGAAATGAAAAACTGTTTTTT. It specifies CASSFVHGSGNEKLFF.

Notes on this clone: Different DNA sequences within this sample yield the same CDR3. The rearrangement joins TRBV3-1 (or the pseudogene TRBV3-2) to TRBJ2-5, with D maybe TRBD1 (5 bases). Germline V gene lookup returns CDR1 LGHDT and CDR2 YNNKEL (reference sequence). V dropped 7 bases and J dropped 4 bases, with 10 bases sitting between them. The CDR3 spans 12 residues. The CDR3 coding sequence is TGTGCCAGCACTGGGGCCGGAGAGACCCAGTACTTC. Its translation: CASTGAGETQYF.

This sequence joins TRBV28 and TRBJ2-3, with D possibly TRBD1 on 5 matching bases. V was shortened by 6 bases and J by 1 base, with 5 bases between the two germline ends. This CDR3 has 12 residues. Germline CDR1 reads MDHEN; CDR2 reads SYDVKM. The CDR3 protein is CASRQGTDTQYF. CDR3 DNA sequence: TGTGCCAGCAGACAGGGCACAGATACGCAGTATTTT.

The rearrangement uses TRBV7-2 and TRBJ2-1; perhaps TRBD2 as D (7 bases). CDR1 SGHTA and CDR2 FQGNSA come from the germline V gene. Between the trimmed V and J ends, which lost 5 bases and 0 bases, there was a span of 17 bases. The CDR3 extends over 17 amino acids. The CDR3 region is CASSMAGALRSYNEQFF. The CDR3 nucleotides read TGTGCCAGCAGCATGGCGGGGGCCCTGCGCTCCTACAATGAGCAGTTCTTC.

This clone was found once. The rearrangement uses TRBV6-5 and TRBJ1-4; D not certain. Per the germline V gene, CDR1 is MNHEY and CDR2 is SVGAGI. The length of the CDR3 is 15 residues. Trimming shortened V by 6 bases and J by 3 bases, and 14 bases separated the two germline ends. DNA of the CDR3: TGTGCCAGCAGGGTCGGAGGGCGTTCTAATGAAAAACTGTTTTTT. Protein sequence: CASRVGGRSNEKLFF.

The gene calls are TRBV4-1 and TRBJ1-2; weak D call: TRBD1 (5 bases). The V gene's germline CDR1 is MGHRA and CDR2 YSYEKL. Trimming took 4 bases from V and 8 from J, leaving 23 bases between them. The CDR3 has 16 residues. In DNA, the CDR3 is TGCGCCAGCAGCCCACTCCCCTGGTGGGGCGCGGAAGGCTACACCTTC. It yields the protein CASSPLPWWGAEGYTF.

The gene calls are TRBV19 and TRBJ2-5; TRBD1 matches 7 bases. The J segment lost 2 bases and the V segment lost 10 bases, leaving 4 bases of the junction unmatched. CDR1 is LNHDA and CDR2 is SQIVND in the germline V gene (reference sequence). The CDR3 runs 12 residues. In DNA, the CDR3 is TGTGCCAAATCGACAGGGCAAGAGACCCAGTACTTC. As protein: CAKSTGQETQYF. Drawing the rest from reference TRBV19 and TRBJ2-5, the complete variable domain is DGGITQSPKYLFRKEGQNVTLSCEQNLNHDAMYWYRQDPGQGLRLIYYSQIVNDFQKGDIAEGYSVSREKKESFPLTVTSAQKNPTAFYLCAKSTGQETQYFGPGTRLLVL.

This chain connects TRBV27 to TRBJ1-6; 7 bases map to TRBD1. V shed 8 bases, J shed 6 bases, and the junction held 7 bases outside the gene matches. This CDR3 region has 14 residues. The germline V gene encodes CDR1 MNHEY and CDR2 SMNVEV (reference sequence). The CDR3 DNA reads TGTGCCAGCTCCGCCGACAGGGTTAATTCACCCCTCCACTTT. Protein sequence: CASSADRVNSPLHF.

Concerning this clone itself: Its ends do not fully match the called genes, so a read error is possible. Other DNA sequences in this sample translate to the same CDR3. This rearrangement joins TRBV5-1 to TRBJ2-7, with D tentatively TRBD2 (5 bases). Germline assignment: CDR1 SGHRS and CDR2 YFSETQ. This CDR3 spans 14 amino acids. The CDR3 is CASSLGSGTYEQYF. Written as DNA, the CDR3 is TGCGCCAGCAGTTTGGGATCCGGGACCTACGAGCAGTACTTC.

The CDR3 region has the DNA TGTGCCAGCAGTTATGGCAGGGCTTACGAGCAGTACTTC. Translating gives CASSYGRAYEQYF. This chain connects TRBV6-5 to TRBJ2-7; weak D call: TRBD1 (5 bases). CDR1 MNHEY and CDR2 SVGAGI come from the germline V gene. V lost 3 bases and J 4 bases, leaving 10 bases between the germline ends. CDR3 length: 13 residues.

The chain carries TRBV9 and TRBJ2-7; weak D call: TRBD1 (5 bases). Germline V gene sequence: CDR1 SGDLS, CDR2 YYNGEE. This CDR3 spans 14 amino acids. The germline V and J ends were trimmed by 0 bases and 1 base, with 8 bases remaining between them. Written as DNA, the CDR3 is TGTGCCAGCAGCGTAGATACAGGTTCCTACGAGCAGTACTTC. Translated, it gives CASSVDTGSYEQYF.

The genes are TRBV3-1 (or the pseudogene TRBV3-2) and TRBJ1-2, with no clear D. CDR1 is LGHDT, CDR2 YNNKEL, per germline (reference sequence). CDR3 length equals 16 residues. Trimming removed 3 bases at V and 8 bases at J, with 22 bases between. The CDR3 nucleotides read TGTGCCAGCAGCCATGTGCGTATGCGGGAGTCTGGAGGCTACACCTTC. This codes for CASSHVRMRESGGYTF.

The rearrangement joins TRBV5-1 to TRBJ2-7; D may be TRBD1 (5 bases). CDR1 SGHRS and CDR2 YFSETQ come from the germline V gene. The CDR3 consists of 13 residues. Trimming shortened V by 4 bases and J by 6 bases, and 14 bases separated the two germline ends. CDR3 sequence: CASSLRTFGEQYF. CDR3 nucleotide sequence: TGCGCCAGCAGCCTCCGGACATTTGGCGAGCAGTACTTC. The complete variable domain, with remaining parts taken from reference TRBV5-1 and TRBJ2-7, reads KAGVTQTPRYLIKTRGQQVTLSCSPISGHRSVSWYQQTPGQGLQFLFEYFSETQRNKGNFPGRFSGRQFSNSRSEMNVSTLELGDSALYLCASSLRTFGEQYFGPGTRLTVT.

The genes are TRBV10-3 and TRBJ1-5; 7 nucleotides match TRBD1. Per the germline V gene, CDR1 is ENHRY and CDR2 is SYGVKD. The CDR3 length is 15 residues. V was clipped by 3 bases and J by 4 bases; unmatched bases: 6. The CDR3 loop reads CAISDSGTENQPQHF. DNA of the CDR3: TGTGCCATCAGTGACTCCGGGACAGAAAATCAGCCCCAGCATTTT.

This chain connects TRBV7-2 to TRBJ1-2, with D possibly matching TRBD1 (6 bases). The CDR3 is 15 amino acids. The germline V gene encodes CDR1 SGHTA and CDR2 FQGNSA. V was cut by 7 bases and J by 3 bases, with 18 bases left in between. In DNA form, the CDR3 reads TGTGCCAGCAACACTTGGGAACAGGGACACTATGGCTACACCTTC. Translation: CASNTWEQGHYGYTF.

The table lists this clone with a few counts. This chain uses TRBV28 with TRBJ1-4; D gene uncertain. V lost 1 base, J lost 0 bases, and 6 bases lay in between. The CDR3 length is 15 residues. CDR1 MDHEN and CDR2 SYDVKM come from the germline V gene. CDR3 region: CASSLSSATNEKLFF. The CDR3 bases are TGTGCCAGCAGTTTATCGAGTGCAACTAATGAAAAACTGTTTTTT.

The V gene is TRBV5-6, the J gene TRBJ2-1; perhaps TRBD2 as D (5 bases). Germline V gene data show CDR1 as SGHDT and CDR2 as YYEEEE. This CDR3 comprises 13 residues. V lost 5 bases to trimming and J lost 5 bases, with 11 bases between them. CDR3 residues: CASSRDRDNEQFF. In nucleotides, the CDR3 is TGTGCCAGCAGTCGGGATAGAGACAATGAGCAGTTCTTC.